What follows describes a single T cell receptor (beta chain). The antigen remains undetermined. V shed 5 bases, J shed 1 base, and the junction held 5 bases outside the gene matches. Germline lookup yields CDR1 MGHDK and CDR2 SYGVNS. The CDR3 has 15 amino acids. The data stem from a study of shared clonotypes between healthy human individuals. Study information: With ages of 18 to 49, the donors were two women and three men.

Assay: immunoSEQ multiplex PCR; the TCRdb copy retains only in-frame clones and omits some. The profile shows some 650,000 clones, 97% of them singletons. Study-wide findings and caveats: Clonotypes which were not shared had lower generation probabilities than clonotypes that all four donors shared.

The sequenced sample consisted of naive CD4+ T cells sorted from blood. The subset was: CD45RA+ positively selected. This TCR derives from a woman aged 30 to 39 in good health. This chain joins TRBV25-1 and TRBJ2-7; 10 positions match TRBD2. The CDR3 bases are TGTGCCAGCAGTCGAGAAGCGGGAGGGTCCTACGAGCAGTACTTC. Protein: CASSREAGGSYEQYF.